Listed below are T cell receptor beta chains from one sample, sequenced in a study of cytotoxic CD8 clonotypes in ibrutinib-treated CLL. Sequencing was performed with immunoSEQ multiplex PCR; in TCRdb, only in-frame clones are kept and a portion is missing. Of about 130,000 clones listed, around three quarters are singletons. Sequencing was performed on PBMCs, taken after 12 months of ibrutinib treatment. These receptor sequences come from a human donor with chronic lymphocytic leukemia. Both conserved end residues are part of each CDR3. D genes are given only for firm matches. Clone size is stated in some rows and not others, as once, few, many or a class when expanded.

>NA|TRBD2|TRBJ2-1|TRBV28
CASSFHRTSGYNEQFF
TGTGCCAGCAGTTTTCACCGGACTAGCGGCTACAATGAGCAGTTCTTC
>NA|TRBD2|TRBJ2-2|TRBV10-3
CAIRTGTRVNTGELFF
TGTGCCATCCGAACCGGGACTAGGGTAAACACCGGGGAGCTGTTTTTT
>NA|TRBD1|TRBJ2-2|TRBV13
CASRSGQRDGELFF
TGTGCCAGCAGGTCGGGACAGCGAGACGGGGAGCTGTTTTTT
>NA|TRBD1|TRBJ2-7|TRBV10-2
CASSEPGGNYEQYF
TGCGCCAGCAGTGAACCAGGGGGAAACTACGAGCAGTACTTC
>few|NA|TRBJ2-3|TRBV5-1
CASSLGLKDTQYF
TGCGCCAGCAGCCTCGGATTGAAGGATACGCAGTATTTT
>NA|NA|TRBJ2-1|TRBV30
CAWDLVRSSYNEQFF
TGTGCCTGGGACCTCGTCAGGAGCTCCTACAATGAGCAGTTCTTC
>once|NA|TRBJ2-7|TRBV11-2
CASTLLGEYEQYF
TGTGCCAGCACCCTTCTCGGGGAATACGAGCAGTACTTC
>NA|TRBD1|TRBJ2-7|TRBV2
CASTAGTGSSYEQYF
TGTGCCAGCACTGCCGGGACAGGCAGCTCCTACGAGCAGTACTTC
>NA|NA|TRBJ1-2|TRBV28
CSTIGNNYGYTF
TGTTCTACTATCGGGAATAACTATGGCTACACCTTC
>NA|NA|TRBJ2-6|TRBV4-1
CASSQDFGSGANVLTF
TGCGCCAGCAGCCAAGATTTTGGCTCTGGGGCCAACGTCCTGACTTTC
>few|TRBD2|TRBJ2-4|TRBV6-5
CASSSGLAGNIQYF
TGTGCCAGCAGTAGTGGACTAGCGGGAAACATTCAGTACTTC
>NA|TRBD2|TRBJ2-1|TRBV13
CASRQLAGGYNEQFF
TGTGCCAGCAGACAACTAGCGGGAGGCTACAATGAGCAGTTCTTC
>NA|TRBD2|TRBJ2-7|TRBV7-2
CASSQGLAGAYEQYF
TGTGCCAGCAGCCAAGGACTAGCGGGGGCCTACGAGCAGTACTTC
>NA|TRBD2|TRBJ2-4|TRBV19
CASSTGWGLAAAKNIQYF
TGTGCCAGTAGTACGGGGTGGGGACTAGCGGCCGCCAAAAACATTCAGTACTTC
>NA|NA|TRBJ1-2|TRBV5-4
CASSKDTRTRRGGYTF
TGTGCCAGCAGTAAAGACACCAGAACAAGGAGAGGTGGCTACACCTTC
>NA|TRBD2|TRBJ2-2|TRBV13
CASSSGASGTGELFF
TGTGCCAGCAGCTCGGGCGCTAGCGGTACCGGGGAGCTGTTTTTT
>NA|TRBD1|TRBJ2-6|TRBV5-1
CASSWTGGGGANVLTF
TGCGCCAGCAGCTGGACAGGGGGCGGCGGGGCCAACGTCCTGACTTTC
>once|NA|TRBJ2-7|TRBV11-2
CASSRRTGYEQYF
TGTGCCAGCAGCCGAAGGACTGGCTACGAGCAGTACTTC
>few|TRBD1|TRBJ1-1|TRBV29-1
CSFTGGAREAFF
TGCAGCTTCACAGGGGGGGCCCGCGAAGCTTTCTTT
>NA|TRBD2|TRBJ2-1|TRBV7-9
CASSRTSGRLYEQFF
TGTGCCAGCAGCCGGACTAGCGGGAGGTTGTATGAGCAGTTCTTC
>NA|NA|TRBJ1-1|TRBV19
CASRPEGVTEAFF
TGTGCCAGTAGGCCCGAGGGGGTTACTGAAGCTTTCTTT
>NA|NA|TRBJ2-2|TRBV2
CASSEEGPLSGELFF
TGTGCCAGCAGTGAAGAGGGACCCCTGTCCGGGGAGCTGTTTTTT
>few|TRBD1|TRBJ1-5|TRBV7-9
CASSIGQGANQPQHF
TGTGCCAGCAGCATCGGACAGGGGGCCAATCAGCCCCAGCATTTT
>NA|NA|TRBJ1-1|TRBV27
CASRKQGLGTEAFF
TGTGCCAGCAGGAAGCAGGGGCTTGGCACTGAAGCTTTCTTT